One sample yielded the 18 T cell receptor beta chains listed below, sequenced in a study of T cell clones after liver transplantation. TCRdb's copy holds only in-frame clones and misses some; the assay was immunoSEQ multiplex PCR. The sample has approximately 65,000 clones; about 91% are singletons. The sample here was CD4+ T cells from blood, taken around 27 months after liver transplant. These receptors originate from a human patient who received a liver transplant. The graft donor may have contributed some T cells.

This clone was seen just once. The rearrangement joins TRBV5-5 to TRBJ2-3; D might be TRBD1 (5 bases). Between the trimmed V and J ends, which lost 7 bases and 10 bases, there was a span of 19 bases. The germline V gene has CDR1 SGHKS and CDR2 YYEKEE (reference sequence). The CDR3 is 13 residues long. CDR3: CASHETGARAQYF. CDR3 coding DNA: TGTGCCAGCCACGAGACCGGTGCCAGGGCGCAGTATTTT.

This clone was found once. The chain employs TRBV15 and TRBJ2-7; 14 nucleotides agree with TRBD2. V dropped 1 base and J dropped 2; count of bases not matched to a gene: 10. This CDR3 is 19 amino acids long. The V gene's germline CDR1 is LNHNV and CDR2 YYDKDF (reference sequence). CDR3 sequence reads: CATSRVPGTSGRRAYEQYF. The CDR3 coding sequence is TGTGCCACCAGCAGAGTACCCGGGACTAGCGGGAGAAGAGCCTACGAGCAGTACTTC.

This chain joins TRBV11-2 and TRBJ2-7, with TRBD2 identical over 11 bases. V dropped 5 bases and J dropped 3; count of bases not matched to a gene: 15. CDR1 is SGHAT, CDR2 FQNNGV, per germline. This CDR3 is 18 amino acids long. The CDR3 DNA sequence: TGTGCCAGCAGCGGCAGCTCGATCGGGACTAGCGGAAACTACGAGCAGTACTTC. As protein: CASSGSSIGTSGNYEQYF.

J is TRBJ2-5 and V is TRBV4-2, with TRBD1 identical over 7 bases. The CDR3 is 16 residues long. Per germline, CDR1 LGHNA and CDR2 YNFKEQ. J was trimmed by 5 bases and V by 1 base; bases with no gene match: 10. CDR3 sequence (DNA): TGTGCCAGCAGCCAAGGGGCCCGACAGGGCGAGGAGACCCAGTACTTC. This codes for CASSQGARQGEETQYF.

This chain joins TRBV10-1 and TRBJ1-5, with 12 bases fitting TRBD1. Germline trimming cut 2 bases from V and 7 bases from J; bases unmatched to any gene: 6. Germline values: CDR1 WNHNN, CDR2 SYGVQD (reference sequence). There are 16 residues in the CDR3. The CDR3 DNA is TGCGCCAGCAGTGAGGTGCGGGACAGGGGGCAACAGCCCCAGCATTTT. Protein product: CASSEVRDRGQQPQHF.

This clone was observed once. The chain has TRBV11-3 and TRBJ2-3; D perhaps matches TRBD1 (5 bases). The ends were cut back, 2 bases at V and 4 bases at J, with 7 bases in the middle. Germline CDR1 is SGHNT and CDR2 is YENEEA. This CDR3 is 13 amino acids long. CDR3 residues: CASSLTQADTQYF. Here the CDR3 DNA reads TGTGCCAGCAGCTTAACACAGGCAGATACGCAGTATTTT.

The genes are TRBV5-6 and TRBJ2-5; 9 bases agree with TRBD1. The CDR3 covers 15 residues. With 0 bases clipped from V and 5 bases from J, the junction kept 5 bases outside the gene matches. In germline, CDR1 is SGHDT, CDR2 YYEEEE. Here the CDR3 reads CASSLVDRGGETQYF. CDR3 nucleotide sequence: TGTGCCAGCAGCTTGGTGGACAGGGGCGGGGAGACCCAGTACTTC. Combining the CDR3 with reference TRBV5-6 and TRBJ2-5 gives the whole variable domain DAGVTQSPTHLIKTRGQQVTLRCSPKSGHDTVSWYQQALGQGPQFIFQYYEEEERQRGNFPDRFSGHQFPNYSSELNVNALLLGDSALYLCASSLVDRGGETQYFGPGTRLLVL.

The chain has TRBV6-6 and TRBJ1-3; maybe TRBD1 (5 bases). Looked up from germline, CDR1 is MNHNY and CDR2 is SVGAGI (reference sequence). The CDR3 is 14 amino acids. V lost 6 bases, J lost 4 bases, and 13 bases lay in between. The CDR3 here is CASSPGYLGNTIYF. CDR3 DNA sequence: TGTGCCAGCAGCCCAGGGTATTTAGGAAACACCATATATTTT.

In DNA, the CDR3 is TGTGCCAGCAGCTTACCAGGGTACACCGACGAGCAGTACTTC. It is translated as CASSLPGYTDEQYF. This chain joins TRBV7-2 and TRBJ2-7; tentative D call: TRBD1 (5 bases). V was shortened by 2 bases and J by 5 bases, with 13 bases between the two germline ends. From germline, CDR1 is SGHTA and CDR2 FQGNSA. This CDR3 is 14 amino acids long.

The chain carries TRBV30 and TRBJ1-5; a weak D match, TRBD1 (5 bases). CDR3 length: 13 residues. Trimming left V 0 bases short and J 8 bases short, with 11 bases between. CDR1 is GTSNPN and CDR2 is SVGIG in the germline V gene (reference sequence). The CDR3 here is CAWSVQGAKPQHF. The CDR3 region has the DNA TGTGCCTGGAGTGTCCAGGGTGCGAAGCCCCAGCATTTT. The full variable domain, with the rest looked up from reference TRBV30 and TRBJ1-5, is SQTIHQWPATLVQPVGSPLSLECTVEGTSNPNLYWYRQAAGRGLQLLFYSVGIGQISSEVPQNLSASRPQDRQFILSSKKLLLSDSGFYLCAWSVQGAKPQHFGDGTRLSIL.

The V call is TRBV5-1, the J call TRBJ2-3, with 8 bases that match TRBD2. The CDR3 sequence is 14 residues long. The germline V gene encodes CDR1 SGHRS and CDR2 YFSETQ. J was trimmed by 6 bases and V by 3 bases; bases with no gene match: 6. The CDR3: CASSSGLGVDTQYF. The CDR3 DNA sequence: TGCGCCAGCAGCTCGGGACTAGGAGTTGATACGCAGTATTTT.

This chain uses TRBV5-8 with TRBJ1-1; D is ambiguous. The CDR3 length is 15 residues. V lost 1 base and J 2 bases, leaving 12 bases between the germline ends. Germline CDR1 SGHTS, CDR2 YDEGEE. CDR3 DNA sequence: TGTGCCAGCAGCTTGCTCTCGGGAACAAACACTGAAGCTTTCTTT. Translation: CASSLLSGTNTEAFF.

J is TRBJ2-1 and V is TRBV4-1, with D tentatively TRBD1 (5 bases). Looked up from germline, CDR1 is MGHRA and CDR2 is YSYEKL. CDR3 size: 17 residues. V was cut by 2 bases and J by 7 bases, with 21 bases left in between. The DNA of the CDR3 is TGCGCCAGCAGCCAACAAGATAACGCAGGGTGGAGAAATGAGCAGTTCTTC. Its protein product is CASSQQDNAGWRNEQFF.

The chain carries TRBV28 and TRBJ2-2; 9 bases map to TRBD2. The length of the CDR3 is 19 residues. With V trimmed by 8 bases and J by 1 base, 17 bases remained unmatched. Germline CDR1 MDHEN, CDR2 SYDVKM. The DNA of the CDR3 is TGTGCCAGCGCTTATCCGGGACAGCTGACTAGCGGGAACACCGGGGAGCTGTTTTTT. Protein product: CASAYPGQLTSGNTGELFF.

V gene TRBV11-3 combines with J gene TRBJ2-5; D perhaps matches TRBD2 (5 bases). V lost 0 bases and J 4 bases, leaving 15 bases between the germline ends. The germline V gene has CDR1 SGHNT and CDR2 YENEEA. This CDR3 has 16 residues. For the CDR3, the DNA is TGTGCCAGCAGCTTAGATTTGGCGGGTTCGGGAGAGACCCAGTACTTC. Its translation: CASSLDLAGSGETQYF.

The chain couples TRBV23-1 to TRBJ2-5, with D maybe TRBD2 (6 bases). TRBV23-1 counts as an open reading frame of uncertain function. The CDR3 loop spans 11 amino acids. With 8 bases removed from V and 2 bases from J, the gap between germline ends came to 6 bases. The CDR3 loop is CASGRQETQYF. The CDR3 coding sequence is TGCGCCAGCGGGAGGCAAGAGACCCAGTACTTC.

The chain uses TRBV4-3 and TRBJ1-1; D not resolved. The CDR3 is 15 amino acids. Trimming pared 2 bases from V and 6 bases from J, leaving 16 bases between. Germline assignment: CDR1 LGHNA and CDR2 YSLEER. For the CDR3, the DNA is TGCGCCAGCAGCCAACAGATGTTGGCTGGGGCTGAAGCTTTCTTT. This codes for CASSQQMLAGAEAFF.

The chain couples TRBV28 to TRBJ2-1, with D perhaps TRBD2 (6 bases). Between the trimmed V and J ends, which lost 7 bases and 7 bases, there was a span of 14 bases. CDR3 length equals 13 residues. CDR1 is MDHEN, CDR2 SYDVKM, per germline. CDR3 loop: CASTMGLPNEQFF. The CDR3 DNA sequence: TGTGCCAGCACCATGGGACTTCCTAATGAGCAGTTCTTC.